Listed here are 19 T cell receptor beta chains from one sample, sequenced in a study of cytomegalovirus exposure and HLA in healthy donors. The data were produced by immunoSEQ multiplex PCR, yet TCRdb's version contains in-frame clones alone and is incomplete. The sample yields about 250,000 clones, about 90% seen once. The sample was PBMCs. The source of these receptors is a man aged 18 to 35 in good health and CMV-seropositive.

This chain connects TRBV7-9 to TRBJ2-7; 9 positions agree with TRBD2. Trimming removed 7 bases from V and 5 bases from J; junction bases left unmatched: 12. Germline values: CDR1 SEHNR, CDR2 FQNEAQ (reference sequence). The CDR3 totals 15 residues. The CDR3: CASTQVSSGIHEQYF. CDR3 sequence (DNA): TGTGCCAGCACACAAGTCTCTAGCGGGATCCACGAGCAGTACTTC.

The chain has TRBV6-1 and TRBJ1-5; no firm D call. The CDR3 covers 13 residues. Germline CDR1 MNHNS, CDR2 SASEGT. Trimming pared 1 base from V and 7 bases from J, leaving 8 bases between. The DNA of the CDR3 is TGTGCCAGCAGTGAAGTTGGGCGACAGCCCCAGCATTTT. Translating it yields CASSEVGRQPQHF.

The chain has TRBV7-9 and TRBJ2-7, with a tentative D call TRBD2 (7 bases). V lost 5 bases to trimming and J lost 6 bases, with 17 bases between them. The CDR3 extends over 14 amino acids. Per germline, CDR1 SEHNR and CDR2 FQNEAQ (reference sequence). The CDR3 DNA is TGTGCCAGCAGCGAGACTAGGGGGGGAGTCGAGCAGTACTTC. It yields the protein CASSETRGGVEQYF.

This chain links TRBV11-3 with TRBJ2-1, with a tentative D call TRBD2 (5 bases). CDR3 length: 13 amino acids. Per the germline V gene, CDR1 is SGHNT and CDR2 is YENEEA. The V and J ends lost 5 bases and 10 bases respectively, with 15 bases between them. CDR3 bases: TGTGCCAGCAGCATCACGCTAGCAGACGAGCAGTTCTTC. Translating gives CASSITLADEQFF.

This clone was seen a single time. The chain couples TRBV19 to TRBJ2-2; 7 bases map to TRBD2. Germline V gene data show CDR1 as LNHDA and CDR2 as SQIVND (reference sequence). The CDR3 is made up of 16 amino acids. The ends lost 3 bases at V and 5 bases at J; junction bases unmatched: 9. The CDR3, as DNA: TGTGCCAGTAGTATTATCGCTAGCGGAGTTACCGGGGAGCTGTTTTTT. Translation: CASSIIASGVTGELFF. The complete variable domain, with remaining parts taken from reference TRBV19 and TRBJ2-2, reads DGGITQSPKYLFRKEGQNVTLSCEQNLNHDAMYWYRQDPGQGLRLIYYSQIVNDFQKGDIAEGYSVSREKKESFPLTVTSAQKNPTAFYLCASSIIASGVTGELFFGEGSRLTVL.

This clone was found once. CDR3 region: CASSQLTGAAYGYTF. CDR3 nucleotide sequence: TGCGCCAGCAGCCAATTAACAGGGGCCGCCTATGGCTACACCTTC. The chain carries TRBV4-1 and TRBJ1-2; the match to TRBD1 covers 7 bases. This CDR3 has 15 amino acids. Germline-derived CDR1 and CDR2 are MGHRA and YSYEKL. The junction had 7 bases not matched to a gene; V was cut back by 2 bases and J by 4 bases.

The CDR3 nucleotides read TGTGCCAGCAGCAGCCGGTCCTCTAATGAAAAACTGTTTTTT. Its protein is CASSSRSSNEKLFF. The chain combines TRBV25-1 with TRBJ1-4; D is unresolved. This CDR3 region has 14 residues. Trimming shortened V by 6 bases and J by 3 bases, and 11 bases separated the two germline ends. Germline CDR1 reads MGHDK; CDR2 reads SYGVNS.

The CDR3 nucleotides are TGTGCCAGCGTGGGGGGAGGCAGCTCCTACGAGCAGTACTTC. It codes for CASVGGGSSYEQYF. The rearrangement joins TRBV28 to TRBJ2-7; perhaps TRBD2 as D (6 bases). This CDR3 is 14 amino acids long. V lost 8 bases and J lost 0, with 14 bases in between. Germline assignment: CDR1 MDHEN and CDR2 SYDVKM.

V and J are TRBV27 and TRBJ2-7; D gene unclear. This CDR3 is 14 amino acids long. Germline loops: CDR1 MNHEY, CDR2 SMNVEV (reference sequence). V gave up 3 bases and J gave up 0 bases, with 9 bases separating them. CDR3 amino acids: CASSLGGNSYEQYF. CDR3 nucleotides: TGTGCCAGCAGTTTGGGCGGTAACTCCTACGAGCAGTACTTC.

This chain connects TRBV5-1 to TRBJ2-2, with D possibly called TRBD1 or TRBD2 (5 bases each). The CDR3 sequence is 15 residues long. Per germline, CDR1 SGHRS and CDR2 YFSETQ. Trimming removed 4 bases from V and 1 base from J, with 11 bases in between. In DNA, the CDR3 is TGCGCCAGCAGCCTTAGGGACCAGAACACCGGGGAGCTGTTTTTT. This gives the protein CASSLRDQNTGELFF.

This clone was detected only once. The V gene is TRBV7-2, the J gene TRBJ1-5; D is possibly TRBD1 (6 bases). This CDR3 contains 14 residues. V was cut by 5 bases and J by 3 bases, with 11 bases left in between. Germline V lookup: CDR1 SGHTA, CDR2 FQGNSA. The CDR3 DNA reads TGTGCCAGCAGCATTAGACAGGACAATCAGCCCCAGCATTTT. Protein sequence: CASSIRQDNQPQHF.

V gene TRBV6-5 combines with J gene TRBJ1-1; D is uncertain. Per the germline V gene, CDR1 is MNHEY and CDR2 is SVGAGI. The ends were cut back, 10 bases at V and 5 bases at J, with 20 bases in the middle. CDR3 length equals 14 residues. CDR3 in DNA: TGTGCCACTCAGGAGGTCGGCTTGGTTACTGAAGCTTTCTTT. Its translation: CATQEVGLVTEAFF.

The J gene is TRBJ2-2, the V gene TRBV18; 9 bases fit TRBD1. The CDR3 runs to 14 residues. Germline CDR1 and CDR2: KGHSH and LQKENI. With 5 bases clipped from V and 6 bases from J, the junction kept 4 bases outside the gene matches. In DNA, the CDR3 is TGTGCCAGCTCAAGGGACAGGGAGGCCGGGGAGCTGTTTTTT. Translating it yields CASSRDREAGELFF.

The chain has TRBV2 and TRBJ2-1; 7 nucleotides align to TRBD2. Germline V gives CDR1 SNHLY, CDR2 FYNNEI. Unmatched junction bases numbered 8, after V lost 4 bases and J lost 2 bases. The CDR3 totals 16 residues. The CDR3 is CASSGLGGRAYNEQFF. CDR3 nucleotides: TGTGCCAGCAGTGGGTTGGGCGGGAGAGCCTACAATGAGCAGTTCTTC.

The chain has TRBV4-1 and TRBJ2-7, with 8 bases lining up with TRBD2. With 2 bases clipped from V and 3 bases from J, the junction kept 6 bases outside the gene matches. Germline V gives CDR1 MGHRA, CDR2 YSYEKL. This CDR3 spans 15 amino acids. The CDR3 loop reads CASSQPSGRNYEQYF. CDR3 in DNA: TGCGCCAGCAGCCAACCCAGCGGGAGAAACTACGAGCAGTACTTC.

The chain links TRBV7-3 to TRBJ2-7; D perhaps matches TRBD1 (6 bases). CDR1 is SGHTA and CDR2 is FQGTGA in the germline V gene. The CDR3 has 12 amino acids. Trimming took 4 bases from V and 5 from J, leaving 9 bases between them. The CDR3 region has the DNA TGTGCCAGCAGCTCAGCAGGGGACGAGCAGTACTTC. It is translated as CASSSAGDEQYF.

CDR3: CASRGLGGEQYF. Written as DNA, the CDR3 is TGTGCCAGCAGGGGCCTCGGGGGCGAGCAGTACTTC. This chain links TRBV2 with TRBJ2-7; perhaps TRBD2 as D (6 bases). Trimming cost V 6 bases and J 6 bases, with 12 bases left between them. The CDR3 is 12 residues long. Germline V lookup: CDR1 SNHLY, CDR2 FYNNEI.

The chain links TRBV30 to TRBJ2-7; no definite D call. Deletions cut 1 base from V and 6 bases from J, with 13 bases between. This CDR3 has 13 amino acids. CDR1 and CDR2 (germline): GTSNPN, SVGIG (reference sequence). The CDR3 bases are TGTGCCTGGAGTGGAGGAGACTTTGGCGAGCAGTACTTC. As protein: CAWSGGDFGEQYF.

In DNA form, the CDR3 reads TGTGCCTGCACTGTCGGGTCCTACGAGCAGTACTTC. Amino acid sequence: CACTVGSYEQYF. V usage is TRBV30 and J usage is TRBJ2-7; D unclear. In germline, CDR1 is GTSNPN, CDR2 SVGIG (reference sequence). The CDR3 sequence is 12 residues long. V was pared by 6 bases and J by 1 base, with 10 bases between. Supplemented by reference TRBV30 and TRBJ2-7, the full variable domain reads SQTIHQWPATLVQPVGSPLSLECTVEGTSNPNLYWYRQAAGRGLQLLFYSVGIGQISSEVPQNLSASRPQDRQFILSSKKLLLSDSGFYLCACTVGSYEQYFGPGTRLTVT.